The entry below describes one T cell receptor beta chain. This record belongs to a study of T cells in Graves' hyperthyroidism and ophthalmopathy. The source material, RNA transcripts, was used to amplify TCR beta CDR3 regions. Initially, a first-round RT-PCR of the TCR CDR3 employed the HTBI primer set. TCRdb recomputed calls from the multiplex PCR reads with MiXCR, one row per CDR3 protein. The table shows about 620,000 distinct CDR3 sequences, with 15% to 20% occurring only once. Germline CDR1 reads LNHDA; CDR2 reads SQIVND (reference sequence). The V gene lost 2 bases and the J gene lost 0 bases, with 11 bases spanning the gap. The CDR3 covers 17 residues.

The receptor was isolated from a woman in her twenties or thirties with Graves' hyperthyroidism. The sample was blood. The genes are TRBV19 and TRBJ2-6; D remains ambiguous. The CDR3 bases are TGTGCCAGTAGTATATCTCTGGGTTTCTCTGGGGCCAACGTCCTGACTTTC. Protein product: CASSISLGFSGANVLTF.